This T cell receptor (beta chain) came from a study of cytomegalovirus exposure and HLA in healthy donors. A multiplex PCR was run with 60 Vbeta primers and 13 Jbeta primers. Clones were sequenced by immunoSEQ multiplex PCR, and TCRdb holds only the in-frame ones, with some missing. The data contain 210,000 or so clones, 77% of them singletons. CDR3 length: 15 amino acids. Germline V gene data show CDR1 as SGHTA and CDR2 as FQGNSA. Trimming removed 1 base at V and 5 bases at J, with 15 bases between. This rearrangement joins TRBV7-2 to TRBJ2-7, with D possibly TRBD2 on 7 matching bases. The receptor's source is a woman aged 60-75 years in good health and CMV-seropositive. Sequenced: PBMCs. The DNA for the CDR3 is TGTGCCAGCAGCTTAGGGGGGGCCAGCGGGGACGAGCAGTACTTC. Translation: CASSLGGASGDEQYF. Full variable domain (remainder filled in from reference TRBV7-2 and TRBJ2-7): GAGVSQSPSNKVTEKGKDVELRCDPISGHTALYWYRQSLGQGLEFLIYFQGNSAPDKSGLPSDRFSAERTGGSVSTLTIQRTQQEDSAVYLCASSLGGASGDEQYFGPGTRLTVT.